Each of the 17 T cell receptor beta chains below was sequenced from the same sample in a study of blood T cell repertoires in COVID-19. TCRdb's copy holds only in-frame clones and misses some; the assay was immunoSEQ multiplex PCR. The profile shows 110,000 to 150,000 clones, 70% to 80% of them singletons. Material: peripheral blood. These receptors were obtained from a man in his 60s with acute or convalescent COVID-19.

The V gene is TRBV5-4, the J gene TRBJ2-1; D perhaps matches TRBD2 (6 bases). This CDR3 has 14 amino acids. Deletions cut 4 bases from V and 3 bases from J, with 11 bases between. Germline CDR1 reads SGHNT; CDR2 reads YYREEE (reference sequence). The CDR3 region is CASSRSGLYNEQFF. In DNA form, the CDR3 reads TGTGCCAGCAGCCGAAGCGGGCTCTACAATGAGCAGTTCTTC.

The chain recombines TRBV24-1 with TRBJ2-3; 8 bases align to TRBD1. Looked up from germline, CDR1 is KGHDR and CDR2 is SFDVKD. Losses at the gene ends were 5 bases for V and 0 bases for J; bases not matched to a gene: 6. CDR3 length: 16 residues. CDR3: CATSGGQGQSTDTQYF. The CDR3 coding sequence is TGTGCCACCAGTGGCGGACAGGGTCAAAGCACAGATACGCAGTATTTT.

This chain links TRBV7-8 with TRBJ2-1; D is possibly TRBD2 (6 bases). This CDR3 is built from 14 residues. Germline loops: CDR1 SGHVS, CDR2 FQNEAQ. Trimming left V 3 bases short and J 5 bases short, with 11 bases between. CDR3: CASSFASENNEQFF. The DNA of the CDR3 is TGTGCCAGCAGCTTTGCTAGCGAGAACAATGAGCAGTTCTTC.

The chain is built from TRBV9 and TRBJ2-7, with TRBD2 matching over 8 bases. Germline CDR1 SGDLS, CDR2 YYNGEE. This CDR3 is 16 amino acids long. V shed 4 bases and J 6 bases; nucleotides not matched to a gene: 15. CDR3 DNA sequence: TGTGCCAGCAGCCAGGTCCCCGGGAGGGCCTTGGCCGAGCAGTACTTC. This sequence encodes CASSQVPGRALAEQYF.

The chain has TRBV30 and TRBJ1-5; 8 bases agree with TRBD1. The CDR3 spans 13 residues. Germline V gene data show CDR1 as GTSNPN and CDR2 as SVGIG (reference sequence). The ends lost 1 base at V and 7 bases at J; junction bases unmatched: 3. CDR3 in amino acids: CAWSATGDQPQHF. The CDR3 DNA reads TGTGCCTGGAGTGCGACAGGGGACCAGCCCCAGCATTTT.

V gene TRBV10-3 combines with J gene TRBJ2-5; TRBD1 is a possible D gene (6 bases). This CDR3 has 15 residues. The V and J ends lost 0 bases and 1 base respectively, with 9 bases between them. The germline V gene has CDR1 ENHRY and CDR2 SYGVKD. The CDR3 region is CAISESRGSQETQYF. CDR3 nucleotide sequence: TGTGCCATCAGTGAGTCCAGGGGCAGCCAAGAGACCCAGTACTTC.

V is TRBV9 and J is TRBJ1-4; a possible D gene is TRBD1 (6 bases). This CDR3 spans 15 amino acids. Germline values: CDR1 SGDLS, CDR2 YYNGEE. Trimming stripped 4 bases from V and 3 bases from J, with 13 bases between. CDR3 nucleotide sequence: TGTGCCAGCAGCCTTCAGGGGACGGCTAATGAAAAACTGTTTTTT. Translation gives CASSLQGTANEKLFF. Combining the CDR3 with reference TRBV9 and TRBJ1-4 gives the whole variable domain DSGVTQTPKHLITATGQRVTLRCSPRSGDLSVYWYQQSLDQGLQFLIQYYNGEERAKGNILERFSAQQFPDLHSELNLSSLELGDSALYFCASSLQGTANEKLFFGSGTQLSVL.

This clone has only one observation. CDR3 amino acids: CASSAVGDNSPLHF. The CDR3, as DNA: TGTGCCAGCAGCGCAGTGGGAGATAATTCACCCCTCCACTTT. The rearrangement uses TRBV4-2 and TRBJ1-6; D call uncertain. This CDR3 spans 14 amino acids. V was trimmed by 5 bases and J by 5 bases, leaving 10 bases between them. The germline CDR1 and CDR2 sequences are LGHNA and YNFKEQ.

The rearrangement uses TRBV18 and TRBJ1-2; possibly TRBD1 for D (6 bases). Trimming took 3 bases from V and 2 from J, leaving 7 bases between them. Germline V gives CDR1 KGHSH, CDR2 LQKENI. The CDR3 runs 13 residues. The CDR3 region is CASSPGQNYGYTF. The CDR3 region has the DNA TGTGCCAGCTCACCTGGACAGAACTATGGCTACACCTTC. The full variable domain, completed using reference TRBV18 and TRBJ1-2, is NAGVMQNPRHLVRRRGQEARLRCSPMKGHSHVYWYRQLPEEGLKFMVYLQKENIIDESGMPKERFSAEFPKEGPSILRIQQVVRGDSAAYFCASSPGQNYGYTFGSGTRLTVV.

This sequence joins TRBV6-1 and TRBJ1-1; TRBD1 matches at 11 bases. Germline CDR1 reads MNHNS; CDR2 reads SASEGT. The CDR3 extends over 15 amino acids. With V trimmed by 3 bases and J by 10 bases, 10 bases remained unmatched. The CDR3 region has the DNA TGTGCCAGCAGTGATTCCGGGACAGGGGGATATGTAGCTTTCTTT. It encodes CASSDSGTGGYVAFF.

As regards this clone: Compared with germline, one end of the junction differs, possibly owing to a read error. J is TRBJ2-5 and V is TRBV7-7; 11 nucleotides line up with TRBD2. The CDR3 length is 16 residues. Germline lookup yields CDR1 SSHAT and CDR2 FNYEAQ (reference sequence). The CDR3 DNA reads TGTGCTAGCAGCCCCACTAGCGGGAGAGGTGTGGAGACCCAGTACTTC. Translating gives CASSPTSGRGVETQYF.

The genes are TRBV6-5 and TRBJ2-3; 11 nucleotides agree with TRBD2. Germline-derived CDR1 and CDR2 are MNHEY and SVGAGI. The V gene end was trimmed by 6 bases and the J gene end by 2 bases; junction bases not matched to a gene: 4. This CDR3 has 15 residues. Written as DNA, the CDR3 is TGTGCCAGCAGGAGACTAGCGGGATCCACAGATACGCAGTATTTT. Its translation is CASRRLAGSTDTQYF.

The J gene is TRBJ2-1, the V gene TRBV6-2 or TRBV6-3; tentatively, D is TRBD2 (5 bases). This CDR3 is built from 12 residues. Trimming removed 0 bases at V and 14 bases at J, with 11 bases between. Germline values: CDR1 MNHEY, CDR2 SVGEGT. CDR3 DNA: TGTGCCAGCAGTTACTCGTTGTCCGGGAAGTTCTTC. This translates into CASSYSLSGKFF.

The chain uses TRBV2 and TRBJ1-1, with TRBD1 as a possible D gene (6 bases). The CDR3 totals 12 residues. The V gene's germline CDR1 is SNHLY and CDR2 FYNNEI. The ends were cut back, 5 bases at V and 10 bases at J, with 14 bases in the middle. In nucleotides, the CDR3 is TGTGCCAGCAGTCCTACAGGGAGGGGAGCTTTCTTT. It yields the protein CASSPTGRGAFF.

V and J are TRBV19 and TRBJ2-1; D is unresolved. CDR3 length: 15 residues. CDR1 LNHDA and CDR2 SQIVND come from the germline V gene (reference sequence). V was pared by 6 bases and J by 0 bases, with 12 bases between. The CDR3 here is CASSDVPGSYNEQFF. The CDR3 region has the DNA TGTGCCAGTAGCGACGTCCCAGGCTCCTACAATGAGCAGTTCTTC. Drawing the rest from reference TRBV19 and TRBJ2-1, the complete variable domain is DGGITQSPKYLFRKEGQNVTLSCEQNLNHDAMYWYRQDPGQGLRLIYYSQIVNDFQKGDIAEGYSVSREKKESFPLTVTSAQKNPTAFYLCASSDVPGSYNEQFFGPGTRLTVL.

This clone was counted only a few times. Distinct nucleotide sequences in the sample also encode this CDR3. J is TRBJ2-7 and V is TRBV6-1, with D possibly matching TRBD1 (5 bases). Deletions cut 1 base from V and 1 base from J, with 8 bases between. Germline V gene data show CDR1 as MNHNS and CDR2 as SASEGT. CDR3 length: 14 residues. This CDR3 reads CASSEGQGSYEQYF. In DNA, the CDR3 is TGTGCCAGCAGTGAAGGGCAGGGTTCCTACGAGCAGTACTTC.

The chain has TRBV6-6 and TRBJ1-2; maybe TRBD1 (6 bases). CDR1 and CDR2 from the germline V gene are MNHNY and SVGAGI (reference sequence). V was cut by 6 bases and J by 5 bases, with 10 bases left in between. The CDR3 covers 12 residues. In DNA form, the CDR3 reads TGTGCCAGCAGCTCAGGGGAATATGGCTACACCTTC. It translates to CASSSGEYGYTF.